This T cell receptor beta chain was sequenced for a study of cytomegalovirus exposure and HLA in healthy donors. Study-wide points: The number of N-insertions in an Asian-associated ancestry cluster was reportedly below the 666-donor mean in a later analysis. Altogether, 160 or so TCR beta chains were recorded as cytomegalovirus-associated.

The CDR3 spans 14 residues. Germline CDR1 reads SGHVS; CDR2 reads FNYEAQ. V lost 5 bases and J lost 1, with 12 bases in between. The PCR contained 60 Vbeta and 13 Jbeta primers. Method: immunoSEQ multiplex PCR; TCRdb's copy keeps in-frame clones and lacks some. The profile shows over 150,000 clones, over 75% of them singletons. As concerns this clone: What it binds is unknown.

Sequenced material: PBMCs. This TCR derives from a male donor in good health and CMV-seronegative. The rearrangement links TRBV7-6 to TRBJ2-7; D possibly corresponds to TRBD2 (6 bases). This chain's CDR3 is CASSPGTRSYEQYF. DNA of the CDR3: TGTGCCAGCAGCCCCGGGACTCGTTCCTACGAGCAGTACTTC.